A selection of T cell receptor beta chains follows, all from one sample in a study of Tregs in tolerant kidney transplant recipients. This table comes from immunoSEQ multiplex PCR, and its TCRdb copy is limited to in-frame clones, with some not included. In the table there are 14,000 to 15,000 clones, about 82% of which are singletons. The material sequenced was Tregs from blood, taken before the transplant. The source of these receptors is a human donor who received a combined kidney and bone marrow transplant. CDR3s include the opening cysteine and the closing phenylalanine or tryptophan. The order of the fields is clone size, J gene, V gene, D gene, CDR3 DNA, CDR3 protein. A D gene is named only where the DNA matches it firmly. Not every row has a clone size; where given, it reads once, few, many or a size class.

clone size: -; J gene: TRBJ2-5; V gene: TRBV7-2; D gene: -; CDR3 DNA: TGTGCCAGCAGCTCAACAGGGATAGAGACCCAGTACTTC; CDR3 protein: CASSSTGIETQYF
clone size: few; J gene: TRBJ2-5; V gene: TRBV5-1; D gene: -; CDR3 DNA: TGCGCCAGCAGCTTATTAGAGAAGACCCAGTACTTC; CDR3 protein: CASSLLEKTQYF
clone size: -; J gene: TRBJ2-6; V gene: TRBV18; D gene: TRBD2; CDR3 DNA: TGTGCCAGCTCCACGGGAGGCACGGAGGGGGCCAACGTCCTGACTTTC; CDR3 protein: CASSTGGTEGANVLTF
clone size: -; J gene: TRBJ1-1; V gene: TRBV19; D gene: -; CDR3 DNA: TGTGCCAGTAGTAATATGGGCAGGGATCTTTCCGCGACACAACACGAAGCTTTCTTT; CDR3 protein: CASSNMGRDLSATQHEAFF
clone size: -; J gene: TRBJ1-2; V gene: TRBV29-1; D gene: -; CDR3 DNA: TGCAGCGCCGCGAACCCCCCTTATGGCTACACCTTC; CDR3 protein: CSAANPPYGYTF
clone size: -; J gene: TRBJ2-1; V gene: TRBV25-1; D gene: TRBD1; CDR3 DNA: TGTGCCAGCAGTGAATTACCGACAGGGAACAATGAGCAGTTCTTC; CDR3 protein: CASSELPTGNNEQFF
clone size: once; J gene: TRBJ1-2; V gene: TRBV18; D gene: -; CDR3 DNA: TGTGCCAGCTCACCAGCAGGGCCGGACATGAGCTATGGCTACACCTTC; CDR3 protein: CASSPAGPDMSYGYTF
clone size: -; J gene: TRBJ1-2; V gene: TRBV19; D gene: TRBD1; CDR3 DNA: TGTGCCAGTAGTATCAAGACAGGGGCTTTTTCTGAGTACACCTTC; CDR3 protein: CASSIKTGAFSEYTF
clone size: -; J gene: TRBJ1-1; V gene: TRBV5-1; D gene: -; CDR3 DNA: TGCGCCAGCAGCTATCGAGCGTCTACAATGAACACTGAAGCTTTCTTT; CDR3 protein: CASSYRASTMNTEAFF
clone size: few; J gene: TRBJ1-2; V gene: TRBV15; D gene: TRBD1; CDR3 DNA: TGTGCCACCAGCAGAGGACAGGGTCCCTATGGCTACACCTTC; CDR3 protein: CATSRGQGPYGYTF
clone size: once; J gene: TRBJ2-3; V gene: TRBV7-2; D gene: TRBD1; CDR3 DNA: TGTGCCAGCAGCCCGCACCCCGGGACAGCCGGTACGCAGTATTTT; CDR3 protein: CASSPHPGTAGTQYF
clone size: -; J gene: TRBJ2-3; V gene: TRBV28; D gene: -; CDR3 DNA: TGTGCCAGCAGTTTAGGATTTGGAGGGTCAAGGGACACAGATACGCAGTATTTT; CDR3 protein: CASSLGFGGSRDTDTQYF
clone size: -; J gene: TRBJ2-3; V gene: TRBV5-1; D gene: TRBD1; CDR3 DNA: TGCGCCAGCAGCTCACGAAAACCGACAGGGTTGGCCAGCAAGGACACAGATACGCAGTATTTT; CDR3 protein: CASSSRKPTGLASKDTDTQYF
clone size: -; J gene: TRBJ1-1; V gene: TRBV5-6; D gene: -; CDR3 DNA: TGTGCCAGCAGCTTCCGAGACACTGAAGCTTTCTTT; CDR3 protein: CASSFRDTEAFF
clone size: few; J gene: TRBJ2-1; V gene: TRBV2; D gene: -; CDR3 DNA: TGTGCCAGCCTCGGGGGAGAGCAGTTCTTC; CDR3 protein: CASLGGEQFF
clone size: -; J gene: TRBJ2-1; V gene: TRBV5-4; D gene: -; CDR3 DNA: TGTGCCAGCAGTCCTACCCGCCACAGGACAAGCTCCTACAATGAGCAGTTCTTC; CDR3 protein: CASSPTRHRTSSYNEQFF
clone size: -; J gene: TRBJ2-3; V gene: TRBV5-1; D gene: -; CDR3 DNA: TGCGCCAGCAGCTTGGCAAGGGCTAGCGCTAGCACAGATACGCAGTATTTT; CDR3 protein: CASSLARASASTDTQYF
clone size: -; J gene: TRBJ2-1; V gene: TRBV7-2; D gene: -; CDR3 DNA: TGTGCCAGCAGCTTAAACAGAAGGTCCTACAATGAGCAGTTCTTC; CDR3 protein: CASSLNRRSYNEQFF
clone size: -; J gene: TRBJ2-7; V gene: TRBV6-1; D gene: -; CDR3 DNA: TGTGCCAGCAGTGCTGGCCTCTCCTACGAGCAGTACTTC; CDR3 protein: CASSAGLSYEQYF
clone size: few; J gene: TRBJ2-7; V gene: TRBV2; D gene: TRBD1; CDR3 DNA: TGTGCCAGCAGACAGACCCGGGACAGGGGATTCGAGCAGTACTTC; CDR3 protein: CASRQTRDRGFEQYF
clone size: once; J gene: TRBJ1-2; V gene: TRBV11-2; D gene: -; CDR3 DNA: TGTGCCAGCAGCCACCCAGGGGAGGGACCTCGCTATGGCTACACCTTC; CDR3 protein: CASSHPGEGPRYGYTF
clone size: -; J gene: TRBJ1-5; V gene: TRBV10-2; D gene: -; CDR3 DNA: TGCGCCAGCAGTGAGCTAGGAAATAGCAATCAGCCCCAGCATTTT; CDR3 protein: CASSELGNSNQPQHF
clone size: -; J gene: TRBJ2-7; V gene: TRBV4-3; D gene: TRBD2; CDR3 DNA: TGCGCCAGCAGCCAAGCGGTTGGGACTAGCGGGAGAGGAAACGAGCAGTACTTC; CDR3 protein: CASSQAVGTSGRGNEQYF
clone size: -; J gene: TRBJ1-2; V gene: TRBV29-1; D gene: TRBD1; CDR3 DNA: TGCAGCGTTGAAAGGGACAGGACCCATTCCGGCTACACCTTC; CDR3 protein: CSVERDRTHSGYTF
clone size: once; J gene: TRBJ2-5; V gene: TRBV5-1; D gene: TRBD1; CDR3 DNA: TGCGCCAGCAGCTTAGGACAGGGCTTGCAGACCCAGTACTTC; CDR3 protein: CASSLGQGLQTQYF
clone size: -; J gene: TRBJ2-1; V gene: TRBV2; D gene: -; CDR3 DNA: TGTGCCAGCACCCTGAGGGGGACCTACAATGAGCAGTTCTTC; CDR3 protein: CASTLRGTYNEQFF